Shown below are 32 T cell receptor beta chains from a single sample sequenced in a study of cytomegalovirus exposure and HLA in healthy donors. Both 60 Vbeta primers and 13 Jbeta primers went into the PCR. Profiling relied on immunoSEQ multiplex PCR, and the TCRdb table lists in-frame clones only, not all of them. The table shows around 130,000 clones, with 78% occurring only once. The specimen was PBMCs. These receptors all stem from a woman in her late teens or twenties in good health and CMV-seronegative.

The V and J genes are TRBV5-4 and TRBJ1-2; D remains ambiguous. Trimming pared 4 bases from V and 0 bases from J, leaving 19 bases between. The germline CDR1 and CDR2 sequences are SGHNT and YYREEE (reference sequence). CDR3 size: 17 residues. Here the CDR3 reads CASSPQAWQRTNYGYTF. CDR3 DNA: TGTGCCAGCAGCCCCCAGGCTTGGCAGAGAACTAACTATGGCTACACCTTC. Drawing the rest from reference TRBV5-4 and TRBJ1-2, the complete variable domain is ETGVTQSPTHLIKTRGQQVTLRCSSQSGHNTVSWYQQALGQGPQFIFQYYREEENGRGNFPPRFSGLQFPNYSSELNVNALELDDSALYLCASSPQAWQRTNYGYTFGSGTRLTVV.

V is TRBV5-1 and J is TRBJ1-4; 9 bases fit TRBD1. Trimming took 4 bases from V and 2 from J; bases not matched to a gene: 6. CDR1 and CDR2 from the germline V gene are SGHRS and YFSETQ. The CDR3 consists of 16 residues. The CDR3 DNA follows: TGCGCCAGCAGCCCTACAGGGGGCGCGACTAATGAAAAACTGTTTTTT. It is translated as CASSPTGGATNEKLFF. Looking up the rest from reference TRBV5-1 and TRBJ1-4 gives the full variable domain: KAGVTQTPRYLIKTRGQQVTLSCSPISGHRSVSWYQQTPGQGLQFLFEYFSETQRNKGNFPGRFSGRQFSNSRSEMNVSTLELGDSALYLCASSPTGGATNEKLFFGSGTQLSVL.

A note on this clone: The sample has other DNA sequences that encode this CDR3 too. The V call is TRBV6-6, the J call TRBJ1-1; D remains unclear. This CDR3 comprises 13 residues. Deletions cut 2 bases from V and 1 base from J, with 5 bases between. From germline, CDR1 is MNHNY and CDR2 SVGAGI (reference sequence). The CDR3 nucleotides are TGTGCCAGCAGTTACGCAGGGAACACTGAAGCTTTCTTT. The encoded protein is CASSYAGNTEAFF.

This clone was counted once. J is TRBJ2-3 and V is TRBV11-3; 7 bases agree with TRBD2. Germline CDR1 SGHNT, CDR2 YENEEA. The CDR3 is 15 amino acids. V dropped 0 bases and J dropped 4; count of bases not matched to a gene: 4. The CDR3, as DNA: TGTGCCAGCAGCTTAGATGGGCGGGGGTCAGATACGCAGTATTTT. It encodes CASSLDGRGSDTQYF.

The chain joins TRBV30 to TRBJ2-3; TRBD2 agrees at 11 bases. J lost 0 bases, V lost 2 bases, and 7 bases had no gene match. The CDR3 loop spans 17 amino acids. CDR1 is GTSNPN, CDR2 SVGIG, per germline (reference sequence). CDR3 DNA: TGTGCCTGGAGTAAAGGGACTAGCGGTATTAGCACAGATACGCAGTATTTT. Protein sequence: CAWSKGTSGISTDTQYF.

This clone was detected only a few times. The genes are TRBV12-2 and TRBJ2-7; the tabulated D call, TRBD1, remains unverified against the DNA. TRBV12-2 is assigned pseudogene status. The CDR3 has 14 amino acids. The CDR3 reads CASRFRACSYEQYF. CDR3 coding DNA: TGTGCAAGTCGCTTCAGGGCGTGCTCCTACGAGCAGTACTTC.

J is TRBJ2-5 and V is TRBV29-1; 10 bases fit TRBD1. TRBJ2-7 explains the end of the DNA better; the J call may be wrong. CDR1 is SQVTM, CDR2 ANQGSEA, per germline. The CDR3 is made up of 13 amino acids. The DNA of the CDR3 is TGCAGCGTACTGACAGGGGGCAGGAGCGAGCAGTACTTC. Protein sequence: CSVLTGGRSEQYF.

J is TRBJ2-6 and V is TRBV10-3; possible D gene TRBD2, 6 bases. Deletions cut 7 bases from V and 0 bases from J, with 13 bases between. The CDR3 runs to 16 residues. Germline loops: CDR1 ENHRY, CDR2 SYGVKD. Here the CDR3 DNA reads TGTGCCATCAATGCGGGGCTTGGCTCTGGGGCCAACGTCCTGACTTTC. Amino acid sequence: CAINAGLGSGANVLTF.

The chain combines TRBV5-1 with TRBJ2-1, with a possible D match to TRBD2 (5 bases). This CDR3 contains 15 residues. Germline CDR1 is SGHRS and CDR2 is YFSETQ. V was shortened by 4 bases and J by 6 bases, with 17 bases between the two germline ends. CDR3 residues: CASSLRTPSLNEQFF. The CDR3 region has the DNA TGCGCCAGCAGCCTTCGGACTCCTAGTCTCAATGAGCAGTTCTTC.

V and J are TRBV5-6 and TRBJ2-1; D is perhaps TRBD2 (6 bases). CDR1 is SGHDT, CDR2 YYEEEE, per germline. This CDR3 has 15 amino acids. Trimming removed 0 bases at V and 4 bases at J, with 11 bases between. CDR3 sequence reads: CASSLGGAFYNEQFF. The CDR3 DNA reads TGTGCCAGCAGCTTGGGCGGGGCCTTTTACAATGAGCAGTTCTTC.

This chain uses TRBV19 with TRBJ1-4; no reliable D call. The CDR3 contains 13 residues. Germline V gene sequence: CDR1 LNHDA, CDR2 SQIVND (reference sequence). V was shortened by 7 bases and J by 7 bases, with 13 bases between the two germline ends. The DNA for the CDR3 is TGTGCCAGTAAGATACCGGGAGTTGAAAAACTGTTTTTT. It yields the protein CASKIPGVEKLFF. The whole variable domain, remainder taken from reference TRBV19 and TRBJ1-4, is DGGITQSPKYLFRKEGQNVTLSCEQNLNHDAMYWYRQDPGQGLRLIYYSQIVNDFQKGDIAEGYSVSREKKESFPLTVTSAQKNPTAFYLCASKIPGVEKLFFGSGTQLSVL.

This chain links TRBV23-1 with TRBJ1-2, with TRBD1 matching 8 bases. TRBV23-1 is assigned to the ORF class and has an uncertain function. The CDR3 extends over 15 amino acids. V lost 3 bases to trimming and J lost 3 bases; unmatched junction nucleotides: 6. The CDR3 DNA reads TGCGCCAGCAGTCACCAGGGGGCGAGGGACTATGGCTACACCTTC. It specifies CASSHQGARDYGYTF.

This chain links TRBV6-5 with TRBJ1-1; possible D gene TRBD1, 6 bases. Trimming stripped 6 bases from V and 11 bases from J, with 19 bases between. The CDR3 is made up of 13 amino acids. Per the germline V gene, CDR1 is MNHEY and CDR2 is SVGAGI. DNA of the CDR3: TGTGCCAGCAGGTCCCCCGGGACACCTGGGGCTTTCTTT. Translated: CASRSPGTPGAFF.

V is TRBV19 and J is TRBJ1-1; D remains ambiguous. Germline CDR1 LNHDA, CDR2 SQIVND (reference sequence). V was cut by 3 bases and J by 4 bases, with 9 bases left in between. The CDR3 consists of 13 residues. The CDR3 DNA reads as TGTGCCAGTAGTATCCCCGGGATCACTGAAGCTTTCTTT. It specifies CASSIPGITEAFF. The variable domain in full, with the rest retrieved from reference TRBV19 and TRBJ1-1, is DGGITQSPKYLFRKEGQNVTLSCEQNLNHDAMYWYRQDPGQGLRLIYYSQIVNDFQKGDIAEGYSVSREKKESFPLTVTSAQKNPTAFYLCASSIPGITEAFFGQGTRLTVV.

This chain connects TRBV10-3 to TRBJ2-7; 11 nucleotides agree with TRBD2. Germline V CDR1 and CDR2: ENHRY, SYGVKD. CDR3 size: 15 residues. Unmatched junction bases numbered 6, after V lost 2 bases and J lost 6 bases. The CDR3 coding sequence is TGTGCCATCAGTGAGGGTACTAGCGGGAGTAGCGAGCAGTACTTC. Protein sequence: CAISEGTSGSSEQYF.

The CDR3 protein is CASSVSGSPPDTQYF. The CDR3 region has the DNA TGTGCCAGCAGCGTTAGCGGGAGTCCGCCAGATACGCAGTATTTT. This chain joins TRBV9 and TRBJ2-3; 9 nucleotides line up with TRBD2. Germline V lookup: CDR1 SGDLS, CDR2 YYNGEE. The J segment lost 4 bases and the V segment lost 2 bases, leaving 5 bases of the junction unmatched. The CDR3 extends over 15 amino acids.

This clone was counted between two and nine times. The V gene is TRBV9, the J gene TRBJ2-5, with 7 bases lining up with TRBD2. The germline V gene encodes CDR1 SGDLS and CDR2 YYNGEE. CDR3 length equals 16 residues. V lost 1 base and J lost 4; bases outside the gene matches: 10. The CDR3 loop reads CASSVSSGLRPETQYF. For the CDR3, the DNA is TGTGCCAGCAGCGTATCCTCGGGACTACGACCAGAGACCCAGTACTTC. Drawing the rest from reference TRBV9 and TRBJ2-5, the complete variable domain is DSGVTQTPKHLITATGQRVTLRCSPRSGDLSVYWYQQSLDQGLQFLIQYYNGEERAKGNILERFSAQQFPDLHSELNLSSLELGDSALYFCASSVSSGLRPETQYFGPGTRLLVL.

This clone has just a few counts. The CDR3 DNA sequence: TGTGCCTGGAGTGTATGGGACAGTCAGGGTGGCTACACCTTC. This encodes CAWSVWDSQGGYTF. V is TRBV30 and J is TRBJ1-2; 7 nucleotides match TRBD1. Germline V gives CDR1 GTSNPN, CDR2 SVGIG (reference sequence). The J segment lost 7 bases and the V segment lost 0 bases, leaving 8 bases of the junction unmatched. The CDR3 runs 14 residues.

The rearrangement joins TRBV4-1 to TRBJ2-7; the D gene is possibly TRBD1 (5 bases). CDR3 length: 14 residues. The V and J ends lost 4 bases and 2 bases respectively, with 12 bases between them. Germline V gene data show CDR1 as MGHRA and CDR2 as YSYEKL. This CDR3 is CASSPGAFAYEQYF. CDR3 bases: TGCGCCAGCAGCCCTGGGGCCTTTGCCTACGAGCAGTACTTC.

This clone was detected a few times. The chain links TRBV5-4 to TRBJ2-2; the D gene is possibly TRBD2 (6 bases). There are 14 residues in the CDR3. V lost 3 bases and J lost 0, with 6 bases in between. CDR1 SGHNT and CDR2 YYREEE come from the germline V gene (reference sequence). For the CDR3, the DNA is TGTGCCAGCAGCTCTAGCGCGAACACCGGGGAGCTGTTTTTT. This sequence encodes CASSSSANTGELFF.

CDR3 amino acids: CASSFPSGSSYNEQFF. Here the CDR3 DNA reads TGTGCCAGCAGCTTCCCTAGCGGGAGCTCCTACAATGAGCAGTTCTTC. V gene TRBV7-9 combines with J gene TRBJ2-1, with TRBD2 identical over 10 bases. CDR3 length: 16 residues. The germline gives CDR1 SEHNR, CDR2 FQNEAQ (reference sequence). V was pared by 3 bases and J by 0 bases, with 2 bases of the junction left unmatched.

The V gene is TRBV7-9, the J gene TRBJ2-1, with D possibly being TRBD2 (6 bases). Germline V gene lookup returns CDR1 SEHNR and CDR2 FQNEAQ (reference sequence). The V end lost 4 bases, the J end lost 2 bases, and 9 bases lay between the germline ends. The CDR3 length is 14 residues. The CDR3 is CASSSSGPYNEQFF. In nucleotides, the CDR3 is TGTGCCAGCAGCTCGAGCGGGCCCTACAATGAGCAGTTCTTC.

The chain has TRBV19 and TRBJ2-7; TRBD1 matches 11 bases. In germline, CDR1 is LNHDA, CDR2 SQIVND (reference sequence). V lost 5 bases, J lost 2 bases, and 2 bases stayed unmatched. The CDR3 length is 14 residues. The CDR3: CASSEDRGPYEQYF. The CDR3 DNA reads TGTGCCAGTAGTGAGGACAGGGGGCCCTACGAGCAGTACTTC.

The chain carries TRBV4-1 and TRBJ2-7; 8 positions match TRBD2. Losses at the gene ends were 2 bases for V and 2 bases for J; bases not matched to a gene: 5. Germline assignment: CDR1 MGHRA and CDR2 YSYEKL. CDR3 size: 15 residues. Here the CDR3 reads CASSQLLAETYEQYF. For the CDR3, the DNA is TGCGCCAGCAGCCAACTACTAGCGGAAACCTACGAGCAGTACTTC.

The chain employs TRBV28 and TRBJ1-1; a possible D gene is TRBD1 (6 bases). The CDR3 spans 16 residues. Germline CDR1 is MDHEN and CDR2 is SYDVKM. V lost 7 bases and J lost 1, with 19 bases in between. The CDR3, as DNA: TGTGCCAGCATTACTCCGGGGGGCGTAGGGAACACTGAAGCTTTCTTT. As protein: CASITPGGVGNTEAFF.

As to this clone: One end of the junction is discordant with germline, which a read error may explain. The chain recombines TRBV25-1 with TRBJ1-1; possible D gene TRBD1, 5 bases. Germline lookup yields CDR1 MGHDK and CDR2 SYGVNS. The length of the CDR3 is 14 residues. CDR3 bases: TGTGCCAGCACCACCAGGGCGGGGAACCCTGAAGCTTTCTTT. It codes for CASTTRAGNPEAFF.

Here the CDR3 DNA reads TGCAGCGTTGTACGAGCGGGAGTCACAGATACGCAGTATTTT. This translates into CSVVRAGVTDTQYF. The chain has TRBV29-1 and TRBJ2-3; 8 nucleotides agree with TRBD2. Per the germline V gene, CDR1 is SQVTM and CDR2 is ANQGSEA. V was pared by 4 bases and J by 2 bases, with 5 bases of the junction left unmatched. The CDR3 has 14 amino acids.

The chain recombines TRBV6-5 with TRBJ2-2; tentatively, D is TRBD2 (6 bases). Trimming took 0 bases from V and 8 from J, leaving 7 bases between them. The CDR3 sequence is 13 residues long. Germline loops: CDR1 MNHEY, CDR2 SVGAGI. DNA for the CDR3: TGTGCCAGCAGTTACTCCCGGGAGGGGGAGCTGTTTTTT. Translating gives CASSYSREGELFF.

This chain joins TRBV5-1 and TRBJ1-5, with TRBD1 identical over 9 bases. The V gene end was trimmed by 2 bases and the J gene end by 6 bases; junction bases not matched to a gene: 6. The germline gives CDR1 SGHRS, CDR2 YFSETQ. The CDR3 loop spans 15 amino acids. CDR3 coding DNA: TGCGCCAGCAGCTTCCTACCGGGACAGGGTCAGCCCCAGCATTTT. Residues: CASSFLPGQGQPQHF.

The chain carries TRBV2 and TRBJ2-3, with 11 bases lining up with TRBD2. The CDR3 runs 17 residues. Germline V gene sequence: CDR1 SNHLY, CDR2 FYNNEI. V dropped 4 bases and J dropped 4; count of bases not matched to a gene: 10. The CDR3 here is CASSVIAGGPVSDTQYF. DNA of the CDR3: TGTGCCAGCAGTGTGATAGCGGGAGGGCCTGTGTCAGATACGCAGTATTTT.

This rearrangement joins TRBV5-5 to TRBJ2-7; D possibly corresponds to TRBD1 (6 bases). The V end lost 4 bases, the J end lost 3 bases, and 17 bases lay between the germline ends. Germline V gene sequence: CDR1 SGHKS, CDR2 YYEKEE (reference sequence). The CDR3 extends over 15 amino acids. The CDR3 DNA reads TGTGCCAGCAGCGCACAGACAGGAACGGGCTACGAGCAGTACTTC. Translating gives CASSAQTGTGYEQYF.

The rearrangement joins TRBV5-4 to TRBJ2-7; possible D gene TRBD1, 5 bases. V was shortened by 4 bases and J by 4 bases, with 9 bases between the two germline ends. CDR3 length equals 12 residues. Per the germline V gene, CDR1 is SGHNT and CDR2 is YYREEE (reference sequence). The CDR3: CASSRQGYEQYF. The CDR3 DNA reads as TGTGCCAGCAGCCGCCAGGGTTACGAGCAGTACTTC.